These 10 T cell receptor beta chains were all obtained from the same sample, sequenced in a study of blood T cell repertoires in COVID-19. Clones were sequenced by immunoSEQ multiplex PCR, and TCRdb holds only the in-frame ones, with some missing. The top ten clones hold about 0.58% of a sample with about 190,000 clones, around 90% of them seen once. The sample taken for sequencing was peripheral blood. These receptors were obtained from a man in his fifties or sixties with acute or convalescent COVID-19.

This rearrangement joins TRBV25-1 to TRBJ2-2, with D perhaps TRBD2 (7 bases). The CDR3 sequence is 16 residues long. Per the germline V gene, CDR1 is MGHDK and CDR2 is SYGVNS. Trimming stripped 1 base from V and 5 bases from J, with 14 bases between. DNA for the CDR3: TGTGCCAGCAGTGAATGGGGAGGGGGAAAAACCGGGGAGCTGTTTTTT. Translated: CASSEWGGGKTGELFF.

The chain joins TRBV3-1 (or the pseudogene TRBV3-2) to TRBJ2-6; 7 nucleotides match TRBD1. The germline V gene encodes CDR1 LGHDT and CDR2 YNNKEL (reference sequence). J gave up 3 bases and V 4 bases, and 9 bases lay outside the gene matches. The CDR3 length is 17 residues. This CDR3 is CASSRNRGLGGANVLTF. The CDR3 nucleotides read TGTGCCAGCAGCCGCAATAGGGGGCTCGGTGGGGCCAACGTCCTGACTTTC.

This sequence joins TRBV7-2 and TRBJ1-2, with TRBD1 as a possible D gene (5 bases). The CDR3 covers 13 residues. The ends were cut back, 5 bases at V and 4 bases at J, with 11 bases in the middle. CDR1 is SGHTA and CDR2 is FQGNSA in the germline V gene. The CDR3: CASSQTGVYGYTF. DNA of the CDR3: TGTGCCAGCAGCCAAACAGGAGTCTATGGCTACACCTTC.

V is TRBV5-1 and J is TRBJ2-3; tentative D call: TRBD1 (5 bases). Germline CDR1 reads SGHRS; CDR2 reads YFSETQ. This CDR3 is built from 12 residues. Trimming removed 5 bases at V and 4 bases at J, with 8 bases between. CDR3: CASRLGADTQYF. The CDR3 DNA is TGCGCCAGCAGGCTAGGGGCAGATACGCAGTATTTT.

The chain has TRBV3-1 (or the pseudogene TRBV3-2) and TRBJ1-6; D uncertain. Germline V gene sequence: CDR1 LGHDT, CDR2 YNNKEL (reference sequence). Trimming removed 4 bases from V and 0 bases from J, with 13 bases in between. This CDR3 region has 17 residues. The CDR3 spells CASSPYTSSSYNSPLHF. The CDR3 nucleotides are TGTGCCAGCAGCCCTTATACCTCGAGCTCCTATAATTCACCCCTCCACTTT.

The rearrangement uses TRBV6-5 and TRBJ2-1, with 7 bases identical to TRBD1. This CDR3 has 16 amino acids. Germline lookup yields CDR1 MNHEY and CDR2 SVGAGI. With 2 bases clipped from V and 9 bases from J, the junction kept 13 bases outside the gene matches. For the CDR3, the DNA is TGTGCCAGCAGTTACGGTAGGGGGCGGGTAAGTGGTGAGCAGTTCTTC. This codes for CASSYGRGRVSGEQFF.

The chain employs TRBV30 and TRBJ1-4; 8 bases are a match to TRBD1. The germline V gene has CDR1 GTSNPN and CDR2 SVGIG (reference sequence). V lost 2 bases, J lost 6 bases, and 8 bases stayed unmatched. This CDR3 has 15 residues. For the CDR3, the DNA is TGTGCCTGGAGTCCTCAGGACAGGGACGATGAAAAACTGTTTTTT. Its translation: CAWSPQDRDDEKLFF.

The chain employs TRBV29-1 and TRBJ1-1; no firm D call. The CDR3 runs to 12 residues. Germline loops: CDR1 SQVTM, CDR2 ANQGSEA. The V end lost 4 bases, the J end lost 3 bases, and 9 bases lay between the germline ends. The CDR3 loop reads CSVGQMDTEAFF. The CDR3, as DNA: TGCAGCGTTGGACAAATGGACACTGAAGCTTTCTTT.

The chain uses TRBV9 and TRBJ2-5, with TRBD1 identical over 9 bases. This CDR3 is built from 15 residues. V shed 4 bases, J shed 5 bases, and the junction held 9 bases outside the gene matches. CDR1 and CDR2 (germline): SGDLS, YYNGEE. In DNA form, the CDR3 reads TGTGCCAGCAGCCCCACCGGGACAGGGTGGGAGACCCAGTACTTC. Translated, it gives CASSPTGTGWETQYF.

This clone was detected only once. The chain is built from TRBV5-1 and TRBJ1-2; 8 bases are shared with TRBD1. V shed 7 bases, J shed 3 bases, and the junction held 14 bases outside the gene matches. Germline CDR1 and CDR2: SGHRS and YFSETQ. The CDR3 spans 16 residues. CDR3 protein: CASGPSWIQGDYGYTF. CDR3 sequence (DNA): TGCGCCAGCGGACCTTCTTGGATACAGGGGGACTATGGCTACACCTTC.